The entry below gives a single T cell receptor beta chain sequence along with its context. This entry comes from a study of blood T cell repertoires in COVID-19. Turning to the study itself: There were acute and convalescent COVID-19 samples, and they came from the United States, Italy and Spain.

Original handling: Reference gene primer amplification gave estimated nucleated cell counts. Profiled with immunoSEQ multiplex PCR; TCRdb holds only in-frame clones, not every one. That table gives V, J and clone size, and the DNA gave D and trimming. The sample consists of a few hundred thousand clones, 75% to 90% of them appearing once. Cohort placement rested on clinical history that participants reported themselves. Germline-derived CDR1 and CDR2 are KGHSH and LQKENI. The CDR3 runs 19 residues. V shed 2 bases and J 1 base; nucleotides not matched to a gene: 14. The rearrangement uses TRBV18 and TRBJ2-5; 9 bases align to TRBD2. Sequenced: PBMCs or T cells enriched from blood (not recorded which). The sequence was collected from a young woman in a cohort exposed to, infected with or recovered from COVID-19 (not recorded which). CDR3 sequence: CASSPTPRTSGGIQETQYF. The CDR3 nucleotides are TGTGCCAGCTCACCAACCCCTAGGACCAGCGGGGGGATCCAAGAGACCCAGTACTTC.